One sample yielded the 30 T cell receptor beta chains listed below, sequenced in a study of PD-L1 blockade in urothelial cancer. Time point specified: peripheral blood 6 weeks after treatment start. The repertoire was sequenced with immunoSEQ multiplex PCR; TCRdb's copy has only in-frame clones and lacks some. The table includes more than 90,000 clones, 85% to 95% detected once. The sample was PBMCs, taken around atezolizumab (anti-PD-L1) treatment. These receptors were obtained from a man in his 60s with urothelial cancer.

The chain is built from TRBV10-2 and TRBJ2-7; D gene unclear. V was cut by 6 bases and J by 2 bases, with 11 bases left in between. The CDR3 contains 13 residues. Germline-derived CDR1 and CDR2 are WSHSY and SAAADI. The CDR3: CASRLERAYEQYF. The CDR3 nucleotides are TGCGCCAGCAGACTTGAACGAGCCTACGAGCAGTACTTC.

This chain uses TRBV4-2 with TRBJ2-2; TRBD2 matches at 8 bases. The CDR3 runs 19 residues. J was trimmed by 0 bases and V by 1 base; bases with no gene match: 10. Per the germline V gene, CDR1 is LGHNA and CDR2 is YNFKEQ. The CDR3 loop reads CASSQVTGGWGANTGELFF. The CDR3 DNA follows: TGTGCCAGCAGCCAAGTTACGGGAGGGTGGGGTGCGAACACCGGGGAGCTGTTTTTT.

V is TRBV29-1 and J is TRBJ1-1, with 10 bases matching TRBD1. J lost 4 bases, V lost 7 bases, and 3 bases had no gene match. The germline gives CDR1 SQVTM, CDR2 ANQGSEA. The length of the CDR3 is 12 residues. The CDR3 DNA reads as TGCAGCGCCAGACAGGGGGCCACTGAAGCTTTCTTT. Amino acid sequence: CSARQGATEAFF.

This chain links TRBV19 with TRBJ2-3; D possibly corresponds to TRBD2 (6 bases). Germline V gives CDR1 LNHDA, CDR2 SQIVND (reference sequence). There are 18 residues in the CDR3. V gave up 5 bases and J gave up 0 bases, with 21 bases separating them. CDR3 nucleotide sequence: TGTGCCAGTAGTTCGGGACTCTCGGGAGACAGTAGCACAGATACGCAGTATTTT. Residues: CASSSGLSGDSSTDTQYF.

The chain joins TRBV28 to TRBJ1-1, with D unclear. Between the trimmed V and J ends, which lost 6 bases and 1 base, there was a span of 18 bases. The CDR3 contains 16 residues. The V gene's germline CDR1 is MDHEN and CDR2 SYDVKM. CDR3 DNA: TGTGCCAGCAGGAACAACATCGCGGGCCCGAACACTGAAGCTTTCTTT. Protein sequence: CASRNNIAGPNTEAFF.

V gene TRBV7-3 combines with J gene TRBJ2-3, with a tentative D call TRBD1 (6 bases). The ends were cut back, 2 bases at V and 6 bases at J, with 12 bases in the middle. The CDR3 runs 14 residues. Germline lookup yields CDR1 SGHTA and CDR2 FQGTGA. The CDR3 spells CASSLVQGADTQYF. Here the CDR3 DNA reads TGTGCCAGCAGCTTAGTACAGGGCGCGGATACGCAGTATTTT.

The genes are TRBV30 and TRBJ1-4; D possibly corresponds to TRBD1 (5 bases). Germline V lookup: CDR1 GTSNPN, CDR2 SVGIG (reference sequence). CDR3 size: 14 residues. The ends were cut back, 2 bases at V and 3 bases at J, with 10 bases in the middle. CDR3 bases: TGTGCCTGGAGTACTTGGGGCCCTAATGAAAAACTGTTTTTT. Protein product: CAWSTWGPNEKLFF.

The chain combines TRBV7-2 with TRBJ1-3, with D maybe TRBD1 (6 bases). V lost 0 bases, J lost 4 bases, and 10 bases lay in between. Germline V gene data show CDR1 as SGHTA and CDR2 as FQGNSA. The CDR3 runs to 15 residues. This chain's CDR3 is CASSLARGGGNTIYF. The CDR3 DNA is TGTGCCAGCAGCTTAGCGAGGGGGGGAGGAAACACCATATATTTT.

This sequence joins TRBV18 and TRBJ2-3; TRBD2 matches at 8 bases. This CDR3 spans 17 amino acids. V was clipped by 3 bases and J by 5 bases; unmatched bases: 13. Germline CDR1 and CDR2: KGHSH and LQKENI. The CDR3 loop is CASSPPSRGGRVDTQYF. The CDR3 DNA sequence: TGTGCCAGCTCACCCCCGTCGCGCGGGGGGCGGGTAGATACGCAGTATTTT.

The V call is TRBV6-1, the J call TRBJ2-1; 11 nucleotides align to TRBD2. Trimming cost V 4 bases and J 9 bases; bases outside gene matches: 11. The CDR3 is 16 amino acids. The germline CDR1 and CDR2 sequences are MNHNS and SASEGT. CDR3 region: CASSGRVAGGPGEQFF. DNA of the CDR3: TGTGCCAGCAGTGGGCGGGTAGCGGGGGGGCCGGGTGAGCAGTTCTTC.

V is TRBV5-4 and J is TRBJ1-1; D unclear. The germline V gene encodes CDR1 SGHNT and CDR2 YYREEE (reference sequence). V dropped 9 bases and J dropped 0 bases, with 15 bases sitting between them. The CDR3 runs to 14 residues. This CDR3 is CATTRQPLNTEAFF. For the CDR3, the DNA is TGTGCCACAACACGACAACCCTTGAACACTGAAGCTTTCTTT.

The chain is built from TRBV2 and TRBJ1-3; the D gene is possibly TRBD1 (6 bases). The V gene lost 6 bases and the J gene lost 2 bases, with 14 bases spanning the gap. Germline values: CDR1 SNHLY, CDR2 FYNNEI. The CDR3 sequence is 15 residues long. CDR3 amino acids: CASSLSTGTGNTIYF. CDR3 in DNA: TGTGCCAGCAGCTTAAGTACAGGGACTGGAAACACCATATATTTT.

CDR3 nucleotide sequence: TGTGCCAGCAGCTTGAGCCTGGGGGCCACCACAAGCTATGGCTACACCTTC. Encoded protein: CASSLSLGATTSYGYTF. V and J are TRBV5-6 and TRBJ1-2; D is possibly TRBD1 (6 bases). The CDR3 length is 17 residues. CDR1 is SGHDT and CDR2 is YYEEEE in the germline V gene. V was cut by 1 base and J by 4 bases, with 20 bases left in between.

V gene TRBV28 combines with J gene TRBJ1-2; 11 nucleotides agree with TRBD1. The CDR3 consists of 16 residues. Trimming at V came to 5 bases and at J to 5 bases, leaving 10 bases not matched to a gene. The germline gives CDR1 MDHEN, CDR2 SYDVKM. The CDR3 DNA reads as TGTGCCAGCAGTAAAGGACAGGGGGCGCCGGTGTATGGCTACACCTTC. It encodes CASSKGQGAPVYGYTF.

CDR3 coding DNA: TGTGCCAGCACGGCTAGCGGGGTCCCCGAGCAGTACTTC. This gives the protein CASTASGVPEQYF. J is TRBJ2-7 and V is TRBV6-5; 9 bases are shared with TRBD2. Germline-derived CDR1 and CDR2 are MNHEY and SVGAGI. CDR3 length: 13 residues. The junction had 7 bases not matched to a gene; V was cut back by 7 bases and J by 6 bases.

J is TRBJ1-4 and V is TRBV6-1, with D maybe TRBD1 (5 bases). The germline V gene encodes CDR1 MNHNS and CDR2 SASEGT. The CDR3 contains 18 residues. Trimming removed 3 bases from V and 4 bases from J, with 21 bases in between. As DNA, the CDR3 is TGTGCCAGCAGTGAGAGGTTCACAGGTGGCCGAATTAATGAAAAACTGTTTTTT. It codes for CASSERFTGGRINEKLFF.

This clone has more than one count but fewer than ten. V usage is TRBV27 and J usage is TRBJ2-1, with TRBD1 matching over 9 bases. J was trimmed by 7 bases and V by 4 bases; bases with no gene match: 8. Germline V gives CDR1 MNHEY, CDR2 SMNVEV (reference sequence). This CDR3 contains 15 residues. CDR3 region: CASSSNRGRGNEQFF. CDR3 DNA sequence: TGTGCCAGCAGTTCAAACAGGGGGCGTGGGAATGAGCAGTTCTTC.

The J gene is TRBJ2-7, the V gene TRBV6-5, with TRBD2 identical over 12 bases. V lost 6 bases, J lost 3 bases, and 3 bases stayed unmatched. CDR3 size: 14 residues. Germline CDR1 reads MNHEY; CDR2 reads SVGAGI. The CDR3 DNA sequence: TGTGCCAGCAGGACTAGCGGGGGCCTCTACGAGCAGTACTTC. Its protein is CASRTSGGLYEQYF.

This chain connects TRBV5-3 to TRBJ2-7, with a weak D call TRBD2 (6 bases). TRBV5-3 is placed among ORFs of uncertain function. The CDR3 totals 17 residues. V was cut by 4 bases and J by 1 base, with 21 bases left in between. CDR3 sequence (DNA): TGTGCCAGAAGCCGGGAGAGGCGAAGTGTGAATTCCTACGAGCAGTACTTC. Translation gives CARSRERRSVNSYEQYF.

The V call is TRBV9, the J call TRBJ2-2, with D perhaps TRBD1 (6 bases). Looked up from germline, CDR1 is SGDLS and CDR2 is YYNGEE. This CDR3 comprises 16 residues. V was cut by 3 bases and J by 0 bases, with 12 bases left in between. The CDR3 loop is CASSGSQGSNTGELFF. DNA for the CDR3: TGTGCCAGCAGCGGATCACAGGGCTCGAACACCGGGGAGCTGTTTTTT. The full variable domain, completed using reference TRBV9 and TRBJ2-2, is DSGVTQTPKHLITATGQRVTLRCSPRSGDLSVYWYQQSLDQGLQFLIQYYNGEERAKGNILERFSAQQFPDLHSELNLSSLELGDSALYFCASSGSQGSNTGELFFGEGSRLTVL.

The chain is built from TRBV28 and TRBJ2-7, with D hard to call. This CDR3 comprises 13 residues. Between the trimmed V and J ends, which lost 11 bases and 5 bases, there was a span of 19 bases. Per the germline V gene, CDR1 is MDHEN and CDR2 is SYDVKM. The CDR3 DNA reads TGTGCCTCCCTCTCCTACGGGTTGAACGAGCAGTACTTC. It encodes CASLSYGLNEQYF.

V and J are TRBV15 and TRBJ2-7, with 11 bases lining up with TRBD1. J gave up 5 bases and V 8 bases, and 8 bases lay outside the gene matches. The germline V gene has CDR1 LNHNV and CDR2 YYDKDF (reference sequence). This CDR3 comprises 14 residues. In DNA form, the CDR3 reads TGTGCCACCCTCCCGGGACAGGGGGACCACGAGCAGTACTTC. This codes for CATLPGQGDHEQYF.

This chain connects TRBV11-2 to TRBJ2-7; 7 nucleotides agree with TRBD2. The CDR3 contains 13 residues. The germline V gene has CDR1 SGHAT and CDR2 FQNNGV. Trimming took 8 bases from V and 2 from J; bases not matched to a gene: 6. The chain's CDR3 is CASGGLKTYEQYF. The DNA for the CDR3 is TGTGCCAGCGGGGGACTAAAAACCTACGAGCAGTACTTC.

This clone was seen a single time. The CDR3 DNA reads TGCGCCAGCAGTATACAGGGCTCGGGTAACTATGGCTACACCTTC. Amino acid sequence: CASSIQGSGNYGYTF. The gene calls are TRBV5-1 and TRBJ1-2; perhaps TRBD1 as D (6 bases). CDR3 length: 15 amino acids. In germline, CDR1 is SGHRS, CDR2 YFSETQ. The ends were cut back, 5 bases at V and 1 base at J, with 15 bases in the middle.

The V call is TRBV6-1, the J call TRBJ2-3, with 9 positions matching TRBD2. The CDR3 extends over 17 amino acids. Germline loops: CDR1 MNHNS, CDR2 SASEGT. The V segment lost 0 bases and the J segment 4 bases; nucleotides outside the gene matches: 8. CDR3 in DNA: TGTGCCAGCAGTGAAGCGGTTGGGACTAGCATCTCAGATACGCAGTATTTT. The encoded protein is CASSEAVGTSISDTQYF.

This chain links TRBV7-8 with TRBJ2-5, with D maybe TRBD2 (6 bases). V was shortened by 6 bases and J by 13 bases, with 21 bases between the two germline ends. There are 13 residues in the CDR3. Germline loops: CDR1 SGHVS, CDR2 FQNEAQ. The CDR3 protein is CASRRIRDSAPYF. For the CDR3, the DNA is TGTGCCAGCAGGCGCATCCGGGACTCCGCCCCGTACTTC.

The rearrangement joins TRBV10-3 to TRBJ1-2, with 7 positions matching TRBD1. CDR1 ENHRY and CDR2 SYGVKD come from the germline V gene. The CDR3 contains 17 residues. V dropped 0 bases and J dropped 4; count of bases not matched to a gene: 11. The CDR3 loop is CAISESSGGGRTYGYTF. The DNA for the CDR3 is TGTGCCATCAGTGAGTCGAGTGGAGGGGGCCGGACCTATGGCTACACCTTC.

V is TRBV19 and J is TRBJ1-5; D not resolved. This CDR3 is 13 amino acids long. V was trimmed by 6 bases and J by 2 bases, leaving 8 bases between them. In germline, CDR1 is LNHDA, CDR2 SQIVND (reference sequence). The CDR3 region is CASSIGGNQPQHF. The CDR3 nucleotides are TGTGCCAGTAGCATCGGGGGCAATCAGCCCCAGCATTTT.

The V call is TRBV25-1, the J call TRBJ1-3; D gene ambiguous. Trimming took 1 base from V and 0 from J, leaving 7 bases between them. The CDR3 has 15 amino acids. CDR1 is MGHDK, CDR2 SYGVNS, per germline. The CDR3 reads CASSESRISGNTIYF. CDR3 DNA sequence: TGTGCCAGCAGTGAATCGCGGATCTCTGGAAACACCATATATTTT.

V is TRBV6-1 and J is TRBJ1-2, with TRBD1 as a possible D gene (5 bases). Germline assignment: CDR1 MNHNS and CDR2 SASEGT. This CDR3 is built from 19 residues. V was shortened by 2 bases and J by 7 bases, with 29 bases between the two germline ends. Here the CDR3 reads CASSEPRRGQGRVYGGYTF. The CDR3, as DNA: TGTGCCAGCAGTGAACCCAGGAGGGGCCAGGGAAGGGTGTATGGTGGCTACACCTTC.